The source of this T cell receptor beta chain is a study of blood T cell repertoires in COVID-19. As for the study in general: From T cells, B-cell-depleted T cells, or PBMCs came the material, which was cDNA or gDNA.

Original processing methods: Estimates of nucleated cell counts were drawn from the amplification of reference gene primers. Data came from immunoSEQ multiplex PCR; TCRdb stores just in-frame clones and leaves some out. The V and J calls and clone size are taken from that table; D and trimming were inferred from the DNA. The sample holds some 310,000 clones, roughly 91% seen once. V was clipped by 6 bases and J by 3 bases, with 16 bases between them. The CDR3 loop spans 15 amino acids. Germline CDR1 SGHTA, CDR2 FQGNSA. This receptor was identified in a man in his forties or fifties with active or convalescent COVID-19. The specimen sequenced was peripheral blood. The rearrangement links TRBV7-2 to TRBJ2-3; weak D call: TRBD2 (7 bases). The CDR3 protein is CASSLGGGGTDTQYF. The CDR3 nucleotides read TGTGCCAGCAGTTTGGGCGGGGGCGGTACAGATACGCAGTATTTT. Complete variable domain (other parts from reference TRBV7-2 and TRBJ2-3): GAGVSQSPSNKVTEKGKDVELRCDPISGHTALYWYRQSLGQGLEFLIYFQGNSAPDKSGLPSDRFSAERTGGSVSTLTIQRTQQEDSAVYLCASSLGGGGTDTQYFGPGTRLTVL.